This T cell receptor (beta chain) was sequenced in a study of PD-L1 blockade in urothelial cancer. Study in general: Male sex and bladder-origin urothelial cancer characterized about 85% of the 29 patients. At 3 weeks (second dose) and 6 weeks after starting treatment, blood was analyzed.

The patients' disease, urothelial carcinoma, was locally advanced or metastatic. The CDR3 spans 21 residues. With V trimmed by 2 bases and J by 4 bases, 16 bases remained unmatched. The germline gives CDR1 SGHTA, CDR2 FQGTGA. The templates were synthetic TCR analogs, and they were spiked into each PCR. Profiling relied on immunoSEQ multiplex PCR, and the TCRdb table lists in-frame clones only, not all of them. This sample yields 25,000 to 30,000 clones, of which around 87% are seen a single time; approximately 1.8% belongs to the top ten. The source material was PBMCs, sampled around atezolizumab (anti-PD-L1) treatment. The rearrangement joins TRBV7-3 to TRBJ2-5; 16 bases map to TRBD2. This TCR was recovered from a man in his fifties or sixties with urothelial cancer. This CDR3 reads CASSLLGLAGGPRSHGETQYF. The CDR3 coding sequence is TGTGCCAGCAGCTTACTGGGACTAGCGGGGGGGCCGAGGTCCCATGGAGAGACCCAGTACTTC.